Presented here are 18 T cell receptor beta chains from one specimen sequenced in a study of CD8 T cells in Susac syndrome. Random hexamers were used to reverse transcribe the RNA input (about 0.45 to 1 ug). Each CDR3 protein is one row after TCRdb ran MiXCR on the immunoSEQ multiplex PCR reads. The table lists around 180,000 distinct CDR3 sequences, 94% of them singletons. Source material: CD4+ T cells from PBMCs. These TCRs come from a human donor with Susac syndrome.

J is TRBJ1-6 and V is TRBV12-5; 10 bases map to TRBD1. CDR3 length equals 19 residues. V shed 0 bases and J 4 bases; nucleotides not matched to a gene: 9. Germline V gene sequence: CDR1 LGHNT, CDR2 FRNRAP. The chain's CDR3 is CASGLVLRTGGEYNSPLHF. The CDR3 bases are TGTGCTAGTGGTTTGGTACTGAGGACAGGGGGAGAGTATAATTCACCCCTCCACTTT.

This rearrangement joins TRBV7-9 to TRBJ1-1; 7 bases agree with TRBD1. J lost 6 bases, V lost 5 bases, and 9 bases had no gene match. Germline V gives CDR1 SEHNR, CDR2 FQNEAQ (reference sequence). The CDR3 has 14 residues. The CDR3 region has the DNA TGTGCCAGCAGCCTAGACAGGGCCCCCGCTGAAGCTTTCTTT. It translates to CASSLDRAPAEAFF.

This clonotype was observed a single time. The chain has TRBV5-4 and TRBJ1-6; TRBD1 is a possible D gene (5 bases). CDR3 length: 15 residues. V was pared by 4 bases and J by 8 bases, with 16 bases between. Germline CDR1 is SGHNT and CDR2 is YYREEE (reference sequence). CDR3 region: CASSPRQTVDSPLHF. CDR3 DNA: TGTGCCAGCAGCCCCAGACAGACAGTGGATTCACCCCTCCACTTT.

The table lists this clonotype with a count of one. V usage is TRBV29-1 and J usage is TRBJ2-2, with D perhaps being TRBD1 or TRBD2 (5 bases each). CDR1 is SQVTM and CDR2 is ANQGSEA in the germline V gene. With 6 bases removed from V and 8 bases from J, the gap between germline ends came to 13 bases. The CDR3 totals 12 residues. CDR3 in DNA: TGCAGCGTGGGGGTGGAGGCAGGGGAGCTGTTTTTT. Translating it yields CSVGVEAGELFF.

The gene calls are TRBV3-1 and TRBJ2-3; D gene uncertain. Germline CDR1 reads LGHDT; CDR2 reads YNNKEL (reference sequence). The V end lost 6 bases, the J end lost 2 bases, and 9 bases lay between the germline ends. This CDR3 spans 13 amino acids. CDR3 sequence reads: CASRFSPTDTQYF. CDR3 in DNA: TGTGCCAGCAGGTTCAGCCCCACAGATACGCAGTATTTT.

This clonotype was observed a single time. CDR3 nucleotide sequence: TGCAGTGCCAGCCGGGACACATATGAAAAACTGTTTTTT. This gives the protein CSASRDTYEKLFF. The chain links TRBV20-1 to TRBJ1-4; possibly TRBD1 for D (6 bases). V was shortened by 6 bases and J by 6 bases, with 14 bases between the two germline ends. This CDR3 has 13 residues. Germline CDR1 is DFQATT and CDR2 is SNEGSKA (reference sequence).

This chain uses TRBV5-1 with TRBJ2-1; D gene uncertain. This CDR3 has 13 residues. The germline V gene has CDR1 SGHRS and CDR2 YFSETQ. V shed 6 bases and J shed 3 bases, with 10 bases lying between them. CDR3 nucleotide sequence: TGCGCCAGCAAGGAGCCTAGCTACAATGAGCAGTTCTTC. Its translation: CASKEPSYNEQFF. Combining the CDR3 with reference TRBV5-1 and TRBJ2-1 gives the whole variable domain KAGVTQTPRYLIKTRGQQVTLSCSPISGHRSVSWYQQTPGQGLQFLFEYFSETQRNKGNFPGRFSGRQFSNSRSEMNVSTLELGDSALYLCASKEPSYNEQFFGPGTRLTVL.

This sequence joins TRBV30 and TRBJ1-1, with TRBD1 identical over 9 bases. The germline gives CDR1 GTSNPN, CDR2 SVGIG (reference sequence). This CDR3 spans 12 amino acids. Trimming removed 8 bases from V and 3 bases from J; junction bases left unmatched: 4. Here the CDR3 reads CAGQGLDTEAFF. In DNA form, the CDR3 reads TGTGCCGGACAGGGGCTCGACACTGAAGCTTTCTTT.

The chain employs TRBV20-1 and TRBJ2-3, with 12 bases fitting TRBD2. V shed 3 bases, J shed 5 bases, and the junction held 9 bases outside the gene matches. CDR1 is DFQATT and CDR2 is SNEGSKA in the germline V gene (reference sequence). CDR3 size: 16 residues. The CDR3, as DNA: TGCAGTGCTAGTCGGCCCCTAGCGGGGGGGCAAGATACGCAGTATTTT. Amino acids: CSASRPLAGGQDTQYF.

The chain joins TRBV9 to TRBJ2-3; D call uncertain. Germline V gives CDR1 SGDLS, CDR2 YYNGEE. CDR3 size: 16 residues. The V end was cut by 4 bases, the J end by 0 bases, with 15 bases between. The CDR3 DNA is TGTGCCAGCAGCCCCTCAGGAGCTCCGAGCACAGATACGCAGTATTTT. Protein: CASSPSGAPSTDTQYF.

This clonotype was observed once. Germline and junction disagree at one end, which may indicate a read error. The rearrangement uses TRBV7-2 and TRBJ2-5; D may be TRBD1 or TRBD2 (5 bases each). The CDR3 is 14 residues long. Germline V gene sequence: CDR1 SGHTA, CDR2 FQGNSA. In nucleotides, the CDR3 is TGTGCCAACAGCTCAAATCGGGGCAAAGAGACCCAGTACTTC. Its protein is CANSSNRGKETQYF.

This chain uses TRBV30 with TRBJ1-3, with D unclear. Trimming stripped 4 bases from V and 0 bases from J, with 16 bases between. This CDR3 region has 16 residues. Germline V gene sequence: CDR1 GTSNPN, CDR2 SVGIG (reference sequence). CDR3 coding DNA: TGTGCCTGGACCTCAAGGCTGGGGAACTCTGGAAACACCATATATTTT. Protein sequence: CAWTSRLGNSGNTIYF.

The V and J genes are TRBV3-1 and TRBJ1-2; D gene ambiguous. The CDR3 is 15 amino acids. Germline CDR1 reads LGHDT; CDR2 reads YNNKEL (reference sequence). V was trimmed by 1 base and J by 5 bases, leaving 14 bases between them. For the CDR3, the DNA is TGTGCCAGCAGCCAAGGGGAGGGTGCGCTTTATGGCTACACCTTC. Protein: CASSQGEGALYGYTF.

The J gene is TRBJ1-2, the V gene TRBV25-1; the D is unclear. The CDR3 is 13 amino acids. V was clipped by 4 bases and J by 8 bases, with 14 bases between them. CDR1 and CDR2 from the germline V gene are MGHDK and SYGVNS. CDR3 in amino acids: CASSAGDTFGYTF. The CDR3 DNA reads TGTGCCAGCAGTGCGGGCGACACCTTCGGCTACACCTTC.

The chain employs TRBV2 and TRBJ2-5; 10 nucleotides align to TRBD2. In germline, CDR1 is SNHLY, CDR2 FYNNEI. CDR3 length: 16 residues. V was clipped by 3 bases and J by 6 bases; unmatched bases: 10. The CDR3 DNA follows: TGTGCCAGCAGTGATTTCGGAAGCGGGGGGGCCAAGACCCAGTACTTC. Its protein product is CASSDFGSGGAKTQYF.

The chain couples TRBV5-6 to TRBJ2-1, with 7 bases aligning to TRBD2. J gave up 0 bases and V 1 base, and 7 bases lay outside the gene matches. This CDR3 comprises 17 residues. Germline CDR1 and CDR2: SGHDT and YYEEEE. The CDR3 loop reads CASSLWKRGSSYNEQFF. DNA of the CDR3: TGTGCCAGCAGCTTGTGGAAGCGGGGTAGCTCCTACAATGAGCAGTTCTTC.

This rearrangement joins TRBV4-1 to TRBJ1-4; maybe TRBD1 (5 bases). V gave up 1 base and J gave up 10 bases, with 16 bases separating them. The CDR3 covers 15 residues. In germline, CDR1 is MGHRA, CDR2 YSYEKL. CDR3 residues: CASSQGGTSSGKLFF. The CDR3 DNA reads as TGCGCCAGCAGCCAAGGGGGGACCTCCTCCGGAAAACTGTTTTTT.

The CDR3 here is CSARVRGIGKTQYF. As DNA, the CDR3 is TGCAGTGCCCGCGTCAGGGGCATCGGGAAGACCCAGTACTTC. The chain joins TRBV20-1 to TRBJ2-5, with D tentatively TRBD1 (6 bases). V lost 6 bases and J lost 6, with 20 bases in between. This CDR3 is 14 amino acids long. Germline V gene lookup returns CDR1 DFQATT and CDR2 SNEGSKA (reference sequence).